These 32 T cell receptor beta chains share one sample of origin, sequenced in a study. Via MiXCR, TCRdb re-called the 5' RACE reads, giving one row per CDR3 protein. The sample shows some 37,000 distinct CDR3 sequences, about 20% of them seen only once. Sequencing input: naive CD4+ T cells sorted from a lymph node. The subset: naive CD4+ T cells, CD4+CD45RA+CD25-. These receptors were obtained from a female donor with breast cancer.

This clonotype appeared a few times. CDR3 protein: CASSPSGTFWGTNEKLFF. The DNA for the CDR3 is TGCGCCAGCAGCCCCTCCGGGACTTTTTGGGGGACTAATGAAAAACTGTTTTTT. This chain connects TRBV4-1 to TRBJ1-4; a possible D gene is TRBD1 (5 bases). The CDR3 runs 18 residues. The V gene lost 4 bases and the J gene lost 2 bases, with 20 bases spanning the gap. The germline V gene encodes CDR1 MGHRA and CDR2 YSYEKL.

The chain has TRBV9 and TRBJ2-5; the D gene is possibly TRBD1 (6 bases). This CDR3 contains 14 residues. The V gene's germline CDR1 is SGDLS and CDR2 YYNGEE. V was cut by 2 bases and J by 4 bases, with 12 bases left in between. The DNA for the CDR3 is TGTGCCAGCAGCGTGTCGGGCAGGGGAGAGACCCAGTACTTC. Protein sequence: CASSVSGRGETQYF.

This clonotype was counted at least ten times. The V gene is TRBV6-2 or TRBV6-3, the J gene TRBJ2-3; no firm D call. This CDR3 has 12 residues. The germline CDR1 and CDR2 sequences are MNHEY and SVGEGT. Trimming removed 6 bases at V and 8 bases at J, with 12 bases between. The CDR3 sequence is CASSPSRRTQYF. In DNA, the CDR3 is TGTGCCAGCAGCCCCTCAAGGCGTACGCAGTATTTT.

On this clonotype itself: A read error is possible here, since a much larger clone lies one base away. This chain connects TRBV7-3 to TRBJ1-6; a weak D match, TRBD1 (5 bases). The CDR3 length is 14 residues. V lost 7 bases to trimming and J lost 10 bases, with 17 bases between them. Germline CDR1 reads SGHTA; CDR2 reads FQGTGA. CDR3: CASNYYGAGSPLHF. In nucleotides, the CDR3 is TGTGCCAGCAACTACTACGGGGCTGGATCACCCCTCCACTTT.

This clonotype was observed a handful of times. The chain links TRBV5-1 to TRBJ1-1; 7 bases fit TRBD1. The V segment lost 3 bases and the J segment 1 base; nucleotides outside the gene matches: 3. This CDR3 has 14 residues. Per the germline V gene, CDR1 is SGHRS and CDR2 is YFSETQ. The DNA for the CDR3 is TGCGCCAGCAGCTGGGGACAGCCGAACACTGAAGCTTTCTTT. Protein: CASSWGQPNTEAFF.

About this clonotype: This clone may be a read error of a much larger clone one base away. The chain uses TRBV12-3 or TRBV12-4 and TRBJ1-4; 9 positions match TRBD1. V dropped 7 bases and J dropped 5; count of bases not matched to a gene: 5. The CDR3 is 14 amino acids. CDR3 bases: TGTGCCAGCAATCGGGACAGGGCGAATGAAAAACTGTTTTTT. Its translation is CASNRDRANEKLFF.

This clonotype was seen a few times. V gene TRBV5-1 combines with J gene TRBJ1-1; D is possibly TRBD1 (5 bases). V dropped 0 bases and J dropped 4 bases, with 13 bases sitting between them. Germline loops: CDR1 SGHRS, CDR2 YFSETQ. The CDR3 totals 15 residues. CDR3 in amino acids: CASSLAEGAGTEAFF. The CDR3 DNA reads TGCGCCAGCAGCTTGGCCGAAGGGGCTGGCACTGAAGCTTTCTTT.

This clonotype was found once. The chain carries TRBV5-4 and TRBJ2-1; TRBD2 aligns across 8 bases. Germline V gene data show CDR1 as SGHNT and CDR2 as YYREEE (reference sequence). V lost 0 bases, J lost 7 bases, and 15 bases stayed unmatched. The CDR3 runs to 18 residues. The DNA for the CDR3 is TGTGCCAGCAGCTTGGAGAAGCTGTCGGCTAGCGGGCTTAATGAGCAGTTCTTC. It encodes CASSLEKLSASGLNEQFF. Based on the CDR3 plus reference TRBV5-4 and TRBJ2-1, the full variable domain is ETGVTQSPTHLIKTRGQQVTLRCSSQSGHNTVSWYQQALGQGPQFIFQYYREEENGRGNFPPRFSGLQFPNYSSELNVNALELDDSALYLCASSLEKLSASGLNEQFFGPGTRLTVL.

CDR3 nucleotide sequence: TGTGCCAGCAGCCCCCTAGCGGGGGCCGTGTCTAGCACAGATACGCAGTATTTT. This encodes CASSPLAGAVSSTDTQYF. V usage is TRBV7-3 and J usage is TRBJ2-3; 10 bases agree with TRBD2. CDR1 is SGHTA and CDR2 is FQGTGA in the germline V gene. The CDR3 has 18 residues. V gave up 5 bases and J gave up 0 bases; unmatched junction bases: 11.

The CDR3 here is CSARGGLHNEQFF. The CDR3 nucleotides are TGCAGTGCTAGAGGTGGCTTACACAATGAGCAGTTCTTC. V and J are TRBV29-1 and TRBJ2-1; no firm D call. The CDR3 is 13 residues long. Looked up from germline, CDR1 is SQVTM and CDR2 is ANQGSEA.

CDR3 sequence reads: CASSLASYEQYF. The CDR3 DNA is TGTGCCAGCAGCTTGGCGAGCTACGAGCAGTACTTC. This chain joins TRBV5-5 and TRBJ2-7; D unclear. In germline, CDR1 is SGHKS, CDR2 YYEKEE (reference sequence). There are 12 residues in the CDR3. The V end was cut by 0 bases, the J end by 3 bases, with 4 bases between.

By share, this clonotype counts as medium-sized. The V and J genes are TRBV7-2 and TRBJ1-1; no definite D call. V lost 1 base, J lost 9 bases, and 9 bases lay in between. CDR1 and CDR2 (germline): SGHTA, FQGNSA. There are 12 residues in the CDR3. CDR3 region: CASSLVGSQAFF. In nucleotides, the CDR3 is TGTGCCAGCAGCTTAGTGGGCAGTCAAGCTTTCTTT.

Comments on this clonotype: The junction departs from the called germline gene at one end, perhaps through a read error. Written as DNA, the CDR3 is TGTGCCAGTAGTAACCGGGGCCCCCTTTCCAATGGGCAGTTCTTC. It translates to CASSNRGPLSNGQFF. The rearrangement joins TRBV28 to TRBJ2-1; D may correspond to TRBD1 or TRBD2 (5 bases each). Per the germline V gene, CDR1 is MDHEN and CDR2 is SYDVKM. The CDR3 extends over 15 amino acids.

The gene calls are TRBV6-2 or TRBV6-3 and TRBJ2-1; D possibly corresponds to TRBD2 (5 bases). Germline V gene sequence: CDR1 MNHEY, CDR2 SVGEGT. V was trimmed by 2 bases and J by 0 bases, leaving 8 bases between them. The CDR3 extends over 15 amino acids. The CDR3 bases are TGTGCCAGCAGTTACGACGGGGACTCCTACAATGAGCAGTTCTTC. It is translated as CASSYDGDSYNEQFF.

This chain joins TRBV11-1 and TRBJ1-1; 7 bases match TRBD1. The CDR3 sequence is 15 residues long. Unmatched junction bases numbered 14, after V lost 7 bases and J lost 6 bases. The germline V gene has CDR1 SGHAT and CDR2 FQDESV (reference sequence). CDR3 protein: CASKSSTGAFAEAFF. For the CDR3, the DNA is TGTGCCAGCAAAAGCTCCACAGGGGCTTTCGCTGAAGCTTTCTTT.

This clonotype was counted many times. The chain couples TRBV6-2 or TRBV6-3 to TRBJ2-7; 11 nucleotides line up with TRBD1. Unmatched junction bases numbered 6, after V lost 7 bases and J lost 4 bases. Per germline, CDR1 MNHEY and CDR2 SVGEGT. The CDR3 length is 14 residues. The CDR3 sequence: CASNTGQGAYEQYF. CDR3 bases: TGTGCCAGCAACACCGGACAGGGGGCTTACGAGCAGTACTTC.

The rearrangement joins TRBV4-3 to TRBJ1-1, with unresolved D. Germline V gives CDR1 LGHNA, CDR2 YSLEER. Trimming removed 2 bases from V and 11 bases from J, with 15 bases in between. This CDR3 comprises 13 residues. Here the CDR3 DNA reads TGCGCCAGCAGCCAACCACAGCTGGAGTATGCTTTCTTT. It yields the protein CASSQPQLEYAFF.

J is TRBJ2-3 and V is TRBV4-3; TRBD2 matches at 9 bases. The CDR3 has 18 amino acids. The trim removed 1 base at V and 4 bases at J, leaving 12 bases unmatched. Germline CDR1 is LGHNA and CDR2 is YSLEER. CDR3 nucleotides: TGCGCCAGCAGCCAAGGGGCTTGGGCTAGCGGGATTGCAGATACGCAGTATTTT. This sequence encodes CASSQGAWASGIADTQYF.

This clonotype has a count of ten or more. This sequence joins TRBV12-3 or TRBV12-4 and TRBJ2-1; no clear D. The CDR3 extends over 13 amino acids. Trimming cost V 3 bases and J 5 bases, with 8 bases left between them. The CDR3 reads CASSLKANNEQFF. As DNA, the CDR3 is TGTGCCAGCAGTTTGAAGGCAAACAATGAGCAGTTCTTC.

Concerning this clonotype itself: This may be a read error: a much more frequent sequence differs by one nucleotide. The chain carries TRBV20-1 and TRBJ1-2; the D is unclear. The germline V gene has CDR1 DFQATT and CDR2 SNEGSKA (reference sequence). CDR3 length: 14 amino acids. CDR3 nucleotide sequence: TGCAGTACTAGAAAAGGAGGGATCAACTATGGCTACACCTTC. Amino acids: CSTRKGGINYGYTF.

In the case of this clonotype: No conserved phenylalanine or tryptophan ends this CDR3, so it is likely a read error. The chain combines TRBV20-1 with TRBJ1-2, with D unclear. This CDR3 is built from 16 residues. The germline V gene encodes CDR1 DFQATT and CDR2 SNEGSKA (reference sequence). The germline V and J ends were trimmed by 0 bases and 0 bases, with 14 bases remaining between them. The CDR3 sequence: CSARDAPKVTNYGYTL. The CDR3 DNA follows: TGCAGTGCTAGAGATGCCCCTAAGGTTACTAACTATGGCTACACCCTC.

V usage is TRBV27 and J usage is TRBJ2-7, with D perhaps TRBD1 (6 bases). The V gene's germline CDR1 is MNHEY and CDR2 SMNVEV (reference sequence). The CDR3 has 17 residues. Trimming cost V 6 bases and J 1 base, with 22 bases left between them. CDR3 sequence: CASRARKEGVLSYEQYF. CDR3 nucleotide sequence: TGTGCCAGCAGGGCCCGTAAAGAGGGGGTCCTTTCCTACGAGCAGTACTTC.

This clonotype was seen a single time. Its ends do not fully match the called genes, so a read error is possible. The chain uses TRBV7-2 and TRBJ1-1, with D maybe TRBD1 (6 bases). CDR3 length: 15 residues. CDR1 is SGHTA, CDR2 FQGNSA, per germline. Written as DNA, the CDR3 is TGTGACAGCAGCTTGGACAGCCTGGAATCCACTGAAGCTTTCTTT. This gives the protein CDSSLDSLESTEAFF.

In this sample, this clonotype turned up once. Mismatch with germline at one junction end may stem from a read error. This chain links TRBV7-2 with TRBJ1-3; no clear D. CDR1 SGHTA and CDR2 FQGNSA come from the germline V gene. The CDR3 covers 13 residues. The CDR3 DNA follows: TGTGCCAGCAGCTTCGACTCTGGAGACACCATATATTTT. Translated, it gives CASSFDSGDTIYF.

The genes are TRBV30 and TRBJ2-7; TRBD2 matches 13 bases. The V and J ends lost 2 bases and 4 bases, in that order; junction bases with no gene match: 8. This CDR3 is built from 16 residues. Germline CDR1 and CDR2: GTSNPN and SVGIG (reference sequence). CDR3 DNA: TGTGCCTGGAGTCCGCAGGGACTAGCGGGACCTTACGAGCAGTACTTC. Its protein is CAWSPQGLAGPYEQYF.

The sample holds a few counts of this clonotype. The chain uses TRBV5-1 and TRBJ2-1; a weak D match, TRBD2 (6 bases). The V gene's germline CDR1 is SGHRS and CDR2 YFSETQ. The V gene lost 0 bases and the J gene lost 8 bases, with 15 bases spanning the gap. The CDR3 totals 15 residues. For the CDR3, the DNA is TGCGCCAGCAGCTTGGTATCGGGAGTGAGAGATGAGCAGTTCTTC. Its translation is CASSLVSGVRDEQFF.

A few counts support this clonotype. The chain combines TRBV5-1 with TRBJ2-3; TRBD1 or TRBD2 may be the D gene (5 bases each). The V gene's germline CDR1 is SGHRS and CDR2 YFSETQ. The V end was cut by 5 bases, the J end by 0 bases, with 10 bases between. The CDR3 extends over 14 amino acids. CDR3 in amino acids: CASREGPSTDTQYF. CDR3 DNA sequence: TGCGCCAGCAGAGAGGGGCCTAGCACAGATACGCAGTATTTT.

This clonotype came up a few times. The V and J genes are TRBV24-1 and TRBJ1-2, with 7 bases that match TRBD1. The CDR3 is 14 residues long. CDR1 KGHDR and CDR2 SFDVKD come from the germline V gene. With 7 bases clipped from V and 1 base from J, the junction kept 5 bases outside the gene matches. This CDR3 reads CATSRTGDNYGYTF. CDR3 nucleotide sequence: TGTGCCACCAGCCGGACAGGCGATAACTATGGCTACACCTTC.

This clonotype has more than one count but fewer than ten. The V and J genes are TRBV5-1 and TRBJ2-3; the D is unclear. This CDR3 comprises 17 residues. The V end was cut by 0 bases, the J end by 5 bases, with 19 bases between. Germline V CDR1 and CDR2: SGHRS, YFSETQ. Here the CDR3 reads CASSLAPGSQALDTQYF. DNA for the CDR3: TGCGCCAGCAGCTTGGCCCCTGGCTCCCAAGCCCTAGATACGCAGTATTTT.

By share, this clonotype ranks as medium-sized. The CDR3 loop is CASSSSPQIYNSPLHF. The CDR3 DNA sequence: TGTGCCAGCAGTTCCTCCCCACAGATTTATAATTCACCCCTCCACTTT. The chain combines TRBV6-5 with TRBJ1-6; D remains ambiguous. Germline V gene data show CDR1 as MNHEY and CDR2 as SVGAGI. CDR3 length equals 16 residues. Trimming pared 4 bases from V and 4 bases from J, leaving 14 bases between.

This clonotype was recorded at least ten times. V and J are TRBV7-2 and TRBJ2-1; unclear D gene. The CDR3 loop spans 11 amino acids. Trimming took off 5 bases at V and 9 bases at J, with 8 bases between the two ends. Germline V gives CDR1 SGHTA, CDR2 FQGNSA. The CDR3 coding sequence is TGTGCCAGCAGCCTCCTCAGTGAGCAGTTCTTC. As protein: CASSLLSEQFF.

This clonotype came up a few times. The genes are TRBV7-9 and TRBJ2-6; D may match TRBD1 or TRBD2 (5 bases each). The V end was cut by 7 bases, the J end by 6 bases, with 16 bases between. Germline V gives CDR1 SEHNR, CDR2 FQNEAQ (reference sequence). The CDR3 totals 15 residues. CDR3 region: CASNPGTSVANVLTF. The CDR3 DNA follows: TGTGCCAGCAACCCCGGGACCTCAGTGGCCAACGTCCTGACTTTC.